The 30 T cell receptor beta chains listed next were all sequenced from one sample in a study of T cells in Graves' hyperthyroidism and ophthalmopathy. Template material for amplifying TCR beta CDR3 regions consisted of RNA transcripts. An initial round of RT-PCR targeting the TCR CDR3 relied on the HTBI primer set. Each CDR3 protein is one row after TCRdb ran MiXCR on the multiplex PCR reads. Seen here are approximately 690,000 distinct CDR3 sequences, less than 25% observed once, and the top ten hold roughly 30%. Sequencing was carried out using blood. These receptors were collected from a man under 40 with Graves' ophthalmopathy.

This clonotype appeared a few times. The rearrangement links TRBV29-1 to TRBJ2-1; the D is unclear. The V end was cut by 3 bases, the J end by 3 bases, with 3 bases between. CDR3 size: 11 residues. The germline gives CDR1 SQVTM, CDR2 ANQGSEA. The CDR3 reads CSVDHYNEQFF. The CDR3 DNA reads as TGCAGCGTTGACCACTACAATGAGCAGTTCTTC.

This clonotype was seen many times. The genes are TRBV6-2 or TRBV6-3 and TRBJ2-1; perhaps TRBD2 as D (6 bases). This CDR3 region has 16 residues. The germline V gene encodes CDR1 MNHEY and CDR2 SVGEGT. V lost 6 bases and J lost 9, with 24 bases in between. In nucleotides, the CDR3 is TGTGCCAGCAGGATCAGGACCGGGGGTGGTGTCAGTGAGCAGTTCTTC. Translation gives CASRIRTGGGVSEQFF.

This clonotype showed up many times. The rearrangement links TRBV7-9 to TRBJ2-1; 7 bases align to TRBD2. The CDR3 sequence is 15 residues long. The ends lost 5 bases at V and 0 bases at J; junction bases unmatched: 4. Germline loops: CDR1 SEHNR, CDR2 FQNEAQ (reference sequence). The DNA for the CDR3 is TGTGCCAGCAGCCCAAGCGGGATCTCCTACAATGAGCAGTTCTTC. This codes for CASSPSGISYNEQFF.

In this sample, this clonotype turned up many times. V and J are TRBV3-1 and TRBJ1-3; possibly TRBD1 for D (5 bases). Germline CDR1 LGHDT, CDR2 YNNKEL (reference sequence). The CDR3 is 15 amino acids. V lost 2 bases, J lost 0 bases, and 8 bases lay in between. CDR3 residues: CASSQLQVSGNTIYF. CDR3 nucleotide sequence: TGTGCCAGCAGCCAATTACAGGTCTCTGGAAACACCATATATTTT.

The chain carries TRBV2 and TRBJ2-3, with 14 bases aligning to TRBD2. The V segment lost 4 bases and the J segment 2 bases; nucleotides outside the gene matches: 5. The germline CDR1 and CDR2 sequences are SNHLY and FYNNEI. CDR3 length equals 17 residues. In nucleotides, the CDR3 is TGTGCCAGCAGTGGGACTAGCGGGAGGACTTACACAGATACGCAGTATTTT. Its translation: CASSGTSGRTYTDTQYF.

This clonotype was found many times. The chain recombines TRBV3-1 with TRBJ2-7; D possibly corresponds to TRBD2 (5 bases). This CDR3 is 14 amino acids long. CDR1 and CDR2 (germline): LGHDT, YNNKEL (reference sequence). Deletions cut 5 bases from V and 6 bases from J, with 17 bases between. The CDR3 sequence is CASSSPTRYGEQYF. In DNA form, the CDR3 reads TGTGCCAGCAGCTCCCCTACTAGATACGGCGAGCAGTACTTC.

This clonotype occurred a few times. The chain uses TRBV5-5 and TRBJ1-5, with 11 bases matching TRBD1. The CDR3 has 15 residues. Germline loops: CDR1 SGHKS, CDR2 YYEKEE (reference sequence). The trim removed 4 bases at V and 5 bases at J, leaving 5 bases unmatched. The DNA of the CDR3 is TGTGCCAGCAGCACGGACAGGGGGCTTGATCAGCCCCAGCATTTT. Amino acids: CASSTDRGLDQPQHF.

This clonotype was recorded a few times. J is TRBJ2-1 and V is TRBV30; D unresolved. This CDR3 spans 13 amino acids. Trimming left V 0 bases short and J 4 bases short, with 7 bases between. Germline V CDR1 and CDR2: GTSNPN, SVGIG (reference sequence). The CDR3 loop is CAWSVLGYNEQFF. The CDR3 coding sequence is TGTGCCTGGAGTGTACTGGGATACAATGAGCAGTTCTTC.

The chain recombines TRBV5-1 with TRBJ2-2; D uncertain. Per the germline V gene, CDR1 is SGHRS and CDR2 is YFSETQ. CDR3 length: 13 residues. Trimming removed 1 base at V and 6 bases at J, with 7 bases between. The CDR3 DNA reads TGCGCCAGCAGCTTGACGCCAGCCGGGGAGCTGTTTTTT. As protein: CASSLTPAGELFF.

This clonotype was counted ten times or more. V and J are TRBV30 and TRBJ2-2; 10 bases map to TRBD1. CDR1 GTSNPN and CDR2 SVGIG come from the germline V gene (reference sequence). With 2 bases clipped from V and 5 bases from J, the junction kept 5 bases outside the gene matches. CDR3 length equals 15 residues. CDR3 region: CAWSPRDRGTGELFF. The CDR3 DNA follows: TGTGCCTGGAGTCCCCGGGACAGGGGAACCGGGGAGCTGTTTTTT.

This clonotype was seen ten or more times. V gene TRBV11-1 combines with J gene TRBJ2-1, with a possible D match to TRBD2 (6 bases). V shed 2 bases and J shed 7 bases, with 12 bases lying between them. This CDR3 has 14 amino acids. Germline V CDR1 and CDR2: SGHAT, FQDESV (reference sequence). For the CDR3, the DNA is TGTGCCAGCAGCTTACCCCTGACTAGGAATGAGCAGTTCTTC. Its protein product is CASSLPLTRNEQFF.

In this sample, this clonotype turned up a few times. DNA for the CDR3: TGTGCCAGCAGTTACGAAGATGGGTCTAGCACAGATACGCAGTATTTT. Amino acids: CASSYEDGSSTDTQYF. The gene calls are TRBV6-5 and TRBJ2-3; D not resolved. Trimming took off 2 bases at V and 0 bases at J, with 12 bases between the two ends. This CDR3 has 16 amino acids. The germline V gene has CDR1 MNHEY and CDR2 SVGAGI.

The gene calls are TRBV29-1 and TRBJ2-4, with D possibly being TRBD2 (6 bases). The germline V and J ends were trimmed by 4 bases and 5 bases, with 12 bases remaining between them. CDR3 length: 13 residues. The germline gives CDR1 SQVTM, CDR2 ANQGSEA. In DNA form, the CDR3 reads TGCAGCGTTGTGTCGGGGACTGAAAACATTCAGTACTTC. Protein: CSVVSGTENIQYF.

The gene calls are TRBV20-1 and TRBJ2-3, with D unresolved. Looked up from germline, CDR1 is DFQATT and CDR2 is SNEGSKA (reference sequence). This CDR3 is 13 amino acids long. V dropped 4 bases and J dropped 6 bases, with 14 bases sitting between them. CDR3 bases: TGCAGTGCTACCCCATACCCCTCGGATACGCAGTATTTT. This encodes CSATPYPSDTQYF.

The rearrangement joins TRBV20-1 to TRBJ2-5; TRBD1 might be the D (5 bases). CDR1 DFQATT and CDR2 SNEGSKA come from the germline V gene (reference sequence). CDR3 length: 15 residues. Trimming took 0 bases from V and 5 from J, leaving 16 bases between them. CDR3 sequence reads: CSARDISSGLETQYF. CDR3 bases: TGCAGTGCTAGAGATATCAGTTCAGGGCTGGAGACCCAGTACTTC.

This clonotype was counted a few times. The CDR3 sequence is CASSQRHLSNQPQHF. The CDR3 bases are TGTGCCAGCAGCCAGAGGCACCTTAGCAATCAGCCCCAGCATTTT. The V call is TRBV6-2 or TRBV6-3, the J call TRBJ1-5; no clear D. Germline CDR1 MNHEY, CDR2 SVGEGT. Trimming pared 6 bases from V and 0 bases from J, leaving 12 bases between. This CDR3 has 15 amino acids.

J is TRBJ1-1 and V is TRBV9; D is undetermined. Trimming removed 3 bases at V and 4 bases at J, with 7 bases between. CDR3 length: 12 amino acids. Per germline, CDR1 SGDLS and CDR2 YYNGEE. CDR3 sequence reads: CASSALGTEAFF. CDR3 sequence (DNA): TGTGCCAGCAGCGCGCTGGGCACTGAAGCTTTCTTT.

This clonotype came up many times. The V and J genes are TRBV5-1 and TRBJ2-7; 13 bases agree with TRBD2. CDR3 length equals 16 residues. Germline trimming cut 4 bases from V and 1 base from J; bases unmatched to any gene: 5. The V gene's germline CDR1 is SGHRS and CDR2 YFSETQ. Written as DNA, the CDR3 is TGCGCCAGCAGCCCGGGGACTAGCGGGGTTTCCTACGAGCAGTACTTC. The encoded protein is CASSPGTSGVSYEQYF.

This clonotype occurred a few times. V and J are TRBV5-1 and TRBJ2-5; 9 bases align to TRBD2. V shed 2 bases, J shed 2 bases, and the junction held 4 bases outside the gene matches. Germline V lookup: CDR1 SGHRS, CDR2 YFSETQ. This CDR3 spans 15 amino acids. The CDR3 is CASSFPSGAQETQYF. In DNA, the CDR3 is TGCGCCAGCAGCTTCCCTAGCGGGGCACAAGAGACCCAGTACTTC.

There are many counts of this clonotype. The V call is TRBV12-3 or TRBV12-4, the J call TRBJ1-1; possible D gene TRBD1, 5 bases. The germline V and J ends were trimmed by 6 bases and 5 bases, with 13 bases remaining between them. This CDR3 spans 13 amino acids. The DNA for the CDR3 is TGTGCCAGCAGCAGGGCCCTGGGGACTGAAGCTTTCTTT. It yields the protein CASSRALGTEAFF.

Of note for this clonotype: A much more abundant neighbour one base away suggests this may be a read error. V is TRBV2 and J is TRBJ2-2, with a weak D call TRBD2 (5 bases). The V end lost 8 bases, the J end lost 2 bases, and 12 bases lay between the germline ends. Per the germline V gene, CDR1 is SNHLY and CDR2 is FYNNEI. The CDR3 sequence is 14 residues long. DNA of the CDR3: TGTGCCAGCGCTAAACGGGGAAACACCGGGGAGCTGTTTTTT. It translates to CASAKRGNTGELFF.

This clonotype appeared many times. This rearrangement joins TRBV27 to TRBJ2-1; D gene ambiguous. Per the germline V gene, CDR1 is MNHEY and CDR2 is SMNVEV (reference sequence). V was pared by 4 bases and J by 8 bases, with 9 bases between. There are 12 residues in the CDR3. For the CDR3, the DNA is TGTGCCAGCAGTTCGGTAGTCCATGAGCAGTTCTTC. Protein product: CASSSVVHEQFF.

This clonotype was seen many times. The genes are TRBV6-1 and TRBJ1-1; the D gene is possibly TRBD1 (5 bases). The CDR3 sequence is 15 residues long. CDR1 and CDR2 from the germline V gene are MNHNS and SASEGT. Trimming took off 5 bases at V and 0 bases at J, with 13 bases between the two ends. CDR3: CASSLQTAMNTEAFF. The DNA of the CDR3 is TGTGCCAGCAGTCTACAGACAGCTATGAACACTGAAGCTTTCTTT.

This clonotype was detected ten times or more. The chain employs TRBV2 and TRBJ2-3; D unclear. V lost 6 bases and J lost 2, with 12 bases in between. Germline values: CDR1 SNHLY, CDR2 FYNNEI. The CDR3 runs to 14 residues. DNA of the CDR3: TGTGCCAGCAGCGACTTAACTTCCACAGATACGCAGTATTTT. It specifies CASSDLTSTDTQYF.

The J gene is TRBJ2-1, the V gene TRBV29-1; TRBD2 agrees at 12 bases. The CDR3 sequence is 15 residues long. CDR1 SQVTM and CDR2 ANQGSEA come from the germline V gene. J lost 8 bases, V lost 1 base, and 6 bases had no gene match. The CDR3 is CSVEGTSGIWDEQFF. As DNA, the CDR3 is TGCAGCGTTGAAGGGACTAGCGGGATCTGGGATGAGCAGTTCTTC.

This chain links TRBV7-9 with TRBJ2-5; tentative D call: TRBD1 (6 bases). Germline lookup yields CDR1 SEHNR and CDR2 FQNEAQ (reference sequence). V lost 1 base to trimming and J lost 0 bases, with 24 bases between them. The CDR3 sequence is 20 residues long. The CDR3 region is CASSLVQILRERDNQETQYF. In DNA, the CDR3 is TGTGCCAGCAGCTTAGTGCAAATCCTGAGAGAACGGGACAACCAAGAGACCCAGTACTTC.

This clonotype was picked up a small number of times. The V call is TRBV7-2, the J call TRBJ1-6; 7 bases match TRBD1. Germline V CDR1 and CDR2: SGHTA, FQGNSA. The CDR3 extends over 15 amino acids. V lost 5 bases, J lost 7 bases, and 8 bases stayed unmatched. CDR3 region: CASSIQGTDNSPLHF. DNA of the CDR3: TGTGCCAGCAGCATACAGGGGACTGACAATTCACCCCTCCACTTT. Supplemented by reference TRBV7-2 and TRBJ1-6, the full variable domain reads GAGVSQSPSNKVTEKGKDVELRCDPISGHTALYWYRQSLGQGLEFLIYFQGNSAPDKSGLPSDRFSAERTGGSVSTLTIQRTQQEDSAVYLCASSIQGTDNSPLHFGNGTRLTVT.

This clonotype was observed at least ten times. The chain combines TRBV5-5 with TRBJ2-7, with D maybe TRBD1 (6 bases). Per germline, CDR1 SGHKS and CDR2 YYEKEE (reference sequence). V lost 4 bases to trimming and J lost 0 bases, with 14 bases between them. The CDR3 extends over 15 amino acids. The CDR3 DNA is TGTGCCAGCAGCCCACGGACAGACGTCTCCTACGAGCAGTACTTC. Translation gives CASSPRTDVSYEQYF.

The chain couples TRBV5-1 to TRBJ1-2; a weak D match, TRBD1 (5 bases). This CDR3 comprises 13 residues. The germline V and J ends were trimmed by 6 bases and 5 bases, with 14 bases remaining between them. Germline values: CDR1 SGHRS, CDR2 YFSETQ. This chain's CDR3 is CASTREGRYGYTF. The DNA of the CDR3 is TGCGCCAGCACTAGAGAGGGACGGTATGGCTACACCTTC.

The chain uses TRBV9 and TRBJ2-1, with 9 bases matching TRBD2. CDR1 and CDR2 (germline): SGDLS, YYNGEE. The CDR3 totals 18 residues. The V and J ends lost 0 bases and 2 bases, in that order; junction bases with no gene match: 9. In DNA form, the CDR3 reads TGTGCCAGCAGCGTAGGGGCTAGCGGGATTGATCCCTACAATGAGCAGTTCTTC. Amino acid sequence: CASSVGASGIDPYNEQFF.